The rows below give T cell receptor beta chains drawn from one sample of a study of T cells in Graves' hyperthyroidism and ophthalmopathy. TCRdb redid the calling of the multiplex PCR reads with MiXCR, one entry per CDR3 protein. The table lists approximately 560,000 distinct CDR3 sequences, about a sixth of them singletons. Source material: blood. All receptors derive from a woman aged 25 to 45 with Graves' hyperthyroidism. The CDR3 runs from the conserved cysteine through the conserved F or W. D genes are given only for firm matches. Size values are once, few and many counts, or a class for expanded clones, and some rows have none.

CDR3nt | CDR3aa | abundance | j_gene | len | v_gene | d_gene
TGTGCCAGCAGCCAGCCCCTCGGGACAGGGACCTACGAGCAGTACTTC | CASSQPLGTGTYEQYF | . | TRBJ2-7 | 16 | TRBV7-9 | TRBD1
TGTGCCAGCAGTCGACAAACAGCCTACGAGCAGTACTTC | CASSRQTAYEQYF | many | TRBJ2-7 | 13 | TRBV6-1 | .
TGTGCCAGCTCACCACCAGGGCTACCTGGCGAGCAGTACTTC | CASSPPGLPGEQYF | . | TRBJ2-7 | 14 | TRBV18 | .
TGCGCCAGCAGCCAAGATTGGGTCAGGGTGAAAAACATTCAGTACTTC | CASSQDWVRVKNIQYF | . | TRBJ2-4 | 16 | TRBV4-1 | .
TGTGCCAGCGGCGTGCGTGGGCCACAACCACACGGCATTCAGTACTTC | CASGVRGPQPHGIQYF | . | TRBJ2-4 | 16 | TRBV27 | .
TGTGCCAGCAGTATCAGCATAGCGGGAGATACGCAGTATTTT | CASSISIAGDTQYF | . | TRBJ2-3 | 14 | TRBV12-3/TRBV12-4 | TRBD2
TGTGCCAGCAGCTTGCTGGCGGGAGGGCCACAAGAGACCCAGTACTTC | CASSLLAGGPQETQYF | many | TRBJ2-5 | 16 | TRBV7-9 | TRBD2
TGTGCCGTCCAGGGGGGGGCTGAAGCTTTCTTT | CAVQGGAEAFF | few | TRBJ1-1 | 11 | TRBV27 | TRBD1
TGTGCTAGTGGGCCAAACAGTTATAATTCACCCCTCCACTTT | CASGPNSYNSPLHF | few | TRBJ1-6 | 14 | TRBV12-5 | .
TGTGCCAGCAGGTTTAGGACCGGGGGGTCCTACAATGAGCAGTTCTTC | CASRFRTGGSYNEQFF | many | TRBJ2-1 | 16 | TRBV7-2 | TRBD2
TGTGCCGCCTACTCTGGGGGCTCTGGAAACACCATATATTTT | CAAYSGGSGNTIYF | few | TRBJ1-3 | 14 | TRBV15 | .
TGTGCCAGCAGTCCGACTAGCTCGGCAGATACGCAGTATTTT | CASSPTSSADTQYF | many | TRBJ2-3 | 14 | TRBV6-1 | TRBD2
TGCGCCAGCAGCCACAAGGAGACACAGCGCAATCAGCCCCAGCATTTT | CASSHKETQRNQPQHF | few | TRBJ1-5 | 16 | TRBV4-1 | .
TGTGCCACCAGTGATACTCCGGACAGGGGGAGATACGAGCAGTACTTC | CATSDTPDRGRYEQYF | many | TRBJ2-7 | 16 | TRBV24-1 | TRBD1
TGTGCCAGTAGTAATACCCCGGGACAGCAGCAGTACTTC | CASSNTPGQQQYF | . | TRBJ2-7 | 13 | TRBV19 | TRBD1
TGTGCCAGCAGCTCCCCACGGACAGGGTACTATGGCTACACCTTC | CASSSPRTGYYGYTF | few | TRBJ1-2 | 15 | TRBV5-5 | TRBD1
TGCGCCAGCAGCTTGGCCCGGCTAGCGGGCAATGGGCAGTTCTTC | CASSLARLAGNGQFF | . | TRBJ2-1 | 15 | TRBV5-1 | TRBD2
TGCAGCGTTGAATGGGTCCAGGGGATGGATGAGCAGTCCTTC | CSVEWVQGMDEQSF | . | TRBJ2-1 | 14 | TRBV29-1 | .
TGTGCCAGCAGCCTCATTAGGGAGGGGGTGCAGTTCTTC | CASSLIREGVQFF | many | TRBJ2-1 | 13 | TRBV11-2 | .
TGTGCCAGCAGTAGATCGGGACAGACCTACGAGCAGTACTTC | CASSRSGQTYEQYF | few | TRBJ2-7 | 14 | TRBV9 | TRBD1
TGTGCCAGCAGTCCTACTAGAGCCTATAACAATGAGCAGTTCTTC | CASSPTRAYNNEQFF | many | TRBJ2-1 | 15 | TRBV28 | .
TGTGCCAGCAGCGATGGGACAGCCTCCTATGGCTACACCTTC | CASSDGTASYGYTF | many | TRBJ1-2 | 14 | TRBV9 | TRBD1
TGTGCCAGCAGCCTTGGGACTAGCGGGGCGTACTACGAGCAGTACTTC | CASSLGTSGAYYEQYF | few | TRBJ2-7 | 16 | TRBV7-9 | TRBD2
TGCAGTGCATGGACAGGGGGCTCCTACAATGAGCAGTTCTTC | CSAWTGGSYNEQFF | . | TRBJ2-1 | 14 | TRBV20-1 | TRBD1
TGTGCCAGCAGCTTAGTCCTTAGCGCCGGGGAGCTGTTTTTT | CASSLVLSAGELFF | many | TRBJ2-2 | 14 | TRBV7-2 | .
TGCAGTGCTCAGCCCGCTCAGGACAGATTCCGGGATACGCAGTATTTT | CSAQPAQDRFRDTQYF | many | TRBJ2-3 | 16 | TRBV20-1 | .
TGTGCCAGCAGCTTAGGGGGGACGGTGACCGGGGAGCTGTTTTTT | CASSLGGTVTGELFF | many | TRBJ2-2 | 15 | TRBV7-2 | .
TGTGCCAGCAGTGACGACAGGGGATCCTACGAGCAGTACTTC | CASSDDRGSYEQYF | . | TRBJ2-7 | 14 | TRBV2 | TRBD1
TGTGCCAGCCGCGCTAGGAGCGGCAACAATGAGCAGTTCTTC | CASRARSGNNEQFF | many | TRBJ2-1 | 14 | TRBV7-2 | .
TGCGCCAGCAGCCGTGAGACAACCCTCCACTTT | CASSRETTLHF | . | TRBJ1-6 | 11 | TRBV4-1 | .
TGTGCCACGAGAGGACAGGAGAACACTGAAGCTTTCTTT | CATRGQENTEAFF | many | TRBJ1-1 | 13 | TRBV10-3 | TRBD1
TGTGCCGGCAGGGGGGACCGAAGCCCCTCCGACGAGTACTTC | CAGRGDRSPSDEYF | . | TRBJ2-7 | 14 | TRBV2 | .
TGTGCCAGCAGTTATAGAGGGGGCGTCAACACTGAAGCTTTCTTT | CASSYRGGVNTEAFF | few | TRBJ1-1 | 15 | TRBV18 | TRBD1
TGTGCCAGCAGCTTAGGGAGGGGGCCCTACGAGCAGTACTTC | CASSLGRGPYEQYF | many | TRBJ2-7 | 14 | TRBV11-1 | .
TGTGCCAGCAGTTATCCTAGCGGGAGGGACAATGAGCAGTTCTTC | CASSYPSGRDNEQFF | few | TRBJ2-1 | 15 | TRBV6-2/TRBV6-3 | TRBD2
TGTGCCATCAGTGAGGGGCGACTAGCGGGAGAAGGGAACGAGCAGTACTTC | CAISEGRLAGEGNEQYF | . | TRBJ2-7 | 17 | TRBV10-3 | TRBD2
TGTGCCAGCAGCCATGAATGGGCCAAAAACATTCAGTACTTC | CASSHEWAKNIQYF | many | TRBJ2-4 | 14 | TRBV3-1 | .
TGTGCCAGCAGCCCCCGGTGGTACCAGGAATCGGTCTCCTATAATTCACCCCTCCACTTT | CASSPRWYQESVSYNSPLHF | . | TRBJ1-6 | 20 | TRBV5-5 | .
TGTGCCAGCTCACCGATGGATACGCAGTATTTT | CASSPMDTQYF | many | TRBJ2-3 | 11 | TRBV18 | .
TGTGCCAGCAGTTTCACTTACAGGGGCAGGGGTTACAATGAGCAGTTCTTC | CASSFTYRGRGYNEQFF | few | TRBJ2-1 | 17 | TRBV28 | TRBD1
TGCAGCGTCTCCATAGGCGGTCCTAGCACAGATACGCAGTATTTT | CSVSIGGPSTDTQYF | few | TRBJ2-3 | 15 | TRBV29-1 | .
TGTGCCAGTAGTCGAAGCCACGGGAGATCTAATGAAAAACTGTTTTTT | CASSRSHGRSNEKLFF | . | TRBJ1-4 | 16 | TRBV19 | .
TGTGCCAGCAGTTCGTCCGGGACAGACAACACCGGGGAGCTGTTTTTT | CASSSSGTDNTGELFF | many | TRBJ2-2 | 16 | TRBV28 | TRBD1
TGTGCCAGCAGCTTAAGGGGACTAGCGGGATACAATGAGCAGTTCTTC | CASSLRGLAGYNEQFF | many | TRBJ2-1 | 16 | TRBV7-3 | TRBD2
TGCAGTGCCCCTGGACCCTACGAGCAGTACTTC | CSAPGPYEQYF | many | TRBJ2-7 | 11 | TRBV20-1 | .
TGTGTCAGCAGTTACAGCGAATCGAACGCTGAAGCTTTCTTT | CVSSYSESNAEAFF | few | TRBJ1-1 | 14 | TRBV27 | .
TGTGCCAGCAGCTCACTTGTGGATTCACCCCTCCACTTT | CASSSLVDSPLHF | . | TRBJ1-6 | 13 | TRBV7-3 | .